The clone carrying this TCR beta chain was counted ten times or more. Its specificity is not known. CDR3 size: 14 residues. The ends lost 6 bases at V and 0 bases at J; junction bases unmatched: 4. The entry originates in a study of CD8 T cells in ankylosing spondylitis. Notes on the study in general: Disease-associated clones were reportedly significantly overrepresented in matched ankylosing spondylitis synovial fluid. There was a TCR beta motif, made of several highly homologous variants, that appeared characteristic of ankylosing spondylitis blood.

In making TCR beta libraries, quantitative 5'-RACE with molecular barcodes was used. One entry per CDR3 protein, called by TCRdb with MiXCR from the 5' RACE reads. Among 180,000 or so distinct CDR3 sequences listed, around 10% were seen once. The clonotype comes from a male donor with ankylosing spondylitis or in good health (not recorded which). What was sequenced was blood, either unsorted or a sorted T cell fraction (not recorded which). The J gene is TRBJ1-2, the V gene TRBV12-3 or TRBV12-4; TRBD1 agrees at 7 bases. The CDR3 here is CASRPGTANYGYTF. DNA of the CDR3: TGTGCCAGCAGGCCGGGGACAGCTAACTATGGCTACACCTTC.